The clone carrying this TCR beta chain came up once. This sample stems from a study of immune evolution from preneoplasia to lung adenocarcinoma. The CDR3 contains 14 residues. V lost 0 bases to trimming and J lost 7 bases, with 12 bases between them. The germline CDR1 and CDR2 sequences are SGHAT and FQNNGV. Premalignant or tumor cells were enriched by macro-dissection after pathologic assessment. Using immunoSEQ multiplex PCR, the repertoire was profiled, and TCRdb retains in-frame clones only, with some absent. The repertoire holds 15,000 or so clones, with 86% as singletons. This chain links TRBV11-2 with TRBJ1-1, with D perhaps TRBD1 (5 bases). What was sequenced was FFPE invasive lung adenocarcinoma tissue. This TCR was recovered from a person between 65 and 79 years old with invasive lung adenocarcinoma. The CDR3 nucleotides are TGTGCCAGCAGCTTAGAAGGGGTGTTCGGTGAAGCTTTCTTT. Protein: CASSLEGVFGEAFF.